Below are 9 T cell receptor beta chains sequenced from a single sample in a study of blood T cell repertoires in COVID-19 (dated by TCRdb to the early 2020s). The library came from the immunoSEQ multiplex PCR assay. The source is immuneACCESS, and TCRdb retained only in-frame sequences with V and J called. Part of the clones is not carried over; for the studies checked, unresolved V genes explain less than half of this, and the remainder is unexplained. The table for this sample lists fewer than 250,000 clones; about 85% of them were counted only once. The ten top clones hold less than 20% of the sample. The material sequenced was peripheral blood. The receptors shown here come from a human donor in a cohort sampled during active COVID-19.

This chain joins TRBV7-6 and TRBJ2-7; 9 bases are shared with TRBD1. Germline V gene lookup returns CDR1 SGHVS and CDR2 FNYEAQ. Trimming removed 5 bases from V and 4 bases from J; junction bases left unmatched: 9. This CDR3 comprises 15 residues. CDR3 region: CASSTGQGPGYEQYF. For the CDR3, the DNA is TGTGCCAGCAGCACCGGACAGGGGCCGGGGTACGAGCAGTACTTC.

The chain couples TRBV9 to TRBJ2-5, with D unclear. The CDR3 is 13 residues long. V was pared by 2 bases and J by 2 bases, with 7 bases between. The germline V gene encodes CDR1 SGDLS and CDR2 YYNGEE. This CDR3 is CASSVDTQETQYF. The DNA for the CDR3 is TGTGCCAGCAGCGTTGACACACAAGAGACCCAGTACTTC.

V and J are TRBV2 and TRBJ1-5, with TRBD1 matching 7 bases. Per the germline V gene, CDR1 is SNHLY and CDR2 is FYNNEI. The length of the CDR3 is 14 residues. V shed 7 bases and J 4 bases; nucleotides not matched to a gene: 7. The CDR3 region is CASTPDRRNQPQHF. CDR3 coding DNA: TGTGCCAGCACCCCGGACAGGAGGAATCAGCCCCAGCATTTT.

V is TRBV20-1 and J is TRBJ2-5; D perhaps matches TRBD1 (5 bases). The germline V gene encodes CDR1 DFQATT and CDR2 SNEGSKA (reference sequence). This CDR3 contains 11 residues. The CDR3 protein is CSGQHQETQYF. The DNA for the CDR3 is TGCAGCGGACAACACCAAGAGACCCAGTACTTC.

The genes are TRBV5-4 and TRBJ1-3; D remains unclear. From germline, CDR1 is SGHNT and CDR2 YYREEE (reference sequence). V was clipped by 10 bases and J by 7 bases, with 18 bases between them. CDR3 length: 13 residues. DNA of the CDR3: TGTGCCCATATGGCAGGTGTCGTCAACACCATATATTTT. It specifies CAHMAGVVNTIYF.

This clone has only one observation. The gene calls are TRBV19 and TRBJ2-1; possibly TRBD2 for D (6 bases). The germline CDR1 and CDR2 sequences are LNHDA and SQIVND (reference sequence). Trimming removed 5 bases at V and 0 bases at J, with 17 bases between. The length of the CDR3 is 17 residues. CDR3 in amino acids: CASSAGGARSSYNEQFF. The CDR3 nucleotides are TGTGCCAGTAGTGCCGGCGGGGCCAGAAGCTCCTACAATGAGCAGTTCTTC.

This chain connects TRBV7-2 to TRBJ2-1, with a tentative D call TRBD2 (6 bases). Between the trimmed V and J ends, which lost 4 bases and 1 base, there was a span of 11 bases. Germline-derived CDR1 and CDR2 are SGHTA and FQGNSA. The CDR3 covers 15 residues. In nucleotides, the CDR3 is TGTGCCAGCAGCTCGGGAGCCGCTTCCTACAATGAGCAGTTCTTC. Translating gives CASSSGAASYNEQFF.

This clone was counted many times. The chain links TRBV7-6 to TRBJ2-5; TRBD1 agrees at 8 bases. Germline loops: CDR1 SGHVS, CDR2 FNYEAQ. The CDR3 loop spans 15 amino acids. Trimming cost V 4 bases and J 7 bases; bases outside gene matches: 11. Written as DNA, the CDR3 is TGTGCCAGCAGCTCTCCGGGACAGGCTATTGGGACCCAGTACTTC. It yields the protein CASSSPGQAIGTQYF.

V and J are TRBV10-3 and TRBJ1-2; weak D call: TRBD1 (6 bases). The CDR3 totals 13 residues. The ends were cut back, 6 bases at V and 8 bases at J, with 16 bases in the middle. The germline gives CDR1 ENHRY, CDR2 SYGVKD. CDR3 sequence: CAIRWDISEGYTF. The CDR3 bases are TGTGCCATCAGATGGGACATCTCGGAAGGCTACACCTTC.